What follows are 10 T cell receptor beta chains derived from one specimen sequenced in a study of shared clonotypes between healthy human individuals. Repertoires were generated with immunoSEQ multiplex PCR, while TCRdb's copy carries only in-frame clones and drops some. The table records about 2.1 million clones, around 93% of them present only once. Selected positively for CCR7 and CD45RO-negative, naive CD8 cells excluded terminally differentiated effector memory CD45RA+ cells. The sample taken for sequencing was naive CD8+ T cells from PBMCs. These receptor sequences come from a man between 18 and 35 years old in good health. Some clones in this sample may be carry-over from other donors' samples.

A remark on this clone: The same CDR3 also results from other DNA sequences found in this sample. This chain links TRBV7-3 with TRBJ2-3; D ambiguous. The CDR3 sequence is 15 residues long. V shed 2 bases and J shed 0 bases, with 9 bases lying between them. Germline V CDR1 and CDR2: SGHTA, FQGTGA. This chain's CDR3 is CASSLGRASTDTQYF. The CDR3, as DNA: TGTGCCAGCAGCTTAGGACGAGCTAGCACAGATACGCAGTATTTT.

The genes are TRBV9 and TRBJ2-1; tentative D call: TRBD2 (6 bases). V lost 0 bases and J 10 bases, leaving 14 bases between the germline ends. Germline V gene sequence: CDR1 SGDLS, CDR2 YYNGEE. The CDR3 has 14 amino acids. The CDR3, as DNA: TGTGCCAGCAGCGTAGATGGACTAACAATGGAGCAGTTCTTC. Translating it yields CASSVDGLTMEQFF.

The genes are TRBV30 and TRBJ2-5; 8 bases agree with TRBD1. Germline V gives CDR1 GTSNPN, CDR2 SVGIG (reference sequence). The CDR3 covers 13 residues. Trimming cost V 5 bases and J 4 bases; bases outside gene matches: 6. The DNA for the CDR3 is TGTGCCTGGGACACACAGGGGGGAGAGACCCAGTACTTC. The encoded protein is CAWDTQGGETQYF.

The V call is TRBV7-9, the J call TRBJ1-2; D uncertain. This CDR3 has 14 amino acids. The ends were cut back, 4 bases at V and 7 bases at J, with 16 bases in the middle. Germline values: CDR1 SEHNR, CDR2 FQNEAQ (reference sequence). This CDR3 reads CASSSTGVGGGYTF. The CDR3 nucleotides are TGTGCCAGCAGCTCCACCGGGGTCGGCGGTGGCTACACCTTC.

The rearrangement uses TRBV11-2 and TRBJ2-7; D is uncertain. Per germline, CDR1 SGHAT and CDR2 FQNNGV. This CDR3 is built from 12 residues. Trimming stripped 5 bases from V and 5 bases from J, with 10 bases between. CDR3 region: CASSLLKDEQYF. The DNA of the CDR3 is TGTGCCAGCAGCCTATTAAAGGACGAGCAGTACTTC.

The CDR3 protein is CASRFGGNEQFF. CDR3 DNA: TGTGCCAGCCGTTTCGGGGGCAATGAGCAGTTCTTC. This sequence joins TRBV19 and TRBJ2-1, with D maybe TRBD2 (6 bases). Germline lookup yields CDR1 LNHDA and CDR2 SQIVND (reference sequence). V was cut by 9 bases and J by 6 bases, with 12 bases left in between. This CDR3 comprises 12 residues.

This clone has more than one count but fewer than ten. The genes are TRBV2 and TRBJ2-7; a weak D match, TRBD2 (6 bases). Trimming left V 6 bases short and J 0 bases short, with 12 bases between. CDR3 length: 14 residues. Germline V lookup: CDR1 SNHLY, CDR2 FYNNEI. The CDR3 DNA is TGTGCCAGCAGGGCGGGGCGGAGCTCCTACGAGCAGTACTTC. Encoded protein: CASRAGRSSYEQYF.

The CDR3 is CAWSAGRRSDYNEQFF. The CDR3 nucleotides are TGTGCCTGGAGCGCCGGGAGGAGGAGCGACTACAATGAGCAGTTCTTC. The V and J genes are TRBV30 and TRBJ2-1; 7 bases agree with TRBD2. This CDR3 contains 16 residues. The ends lost 3 bases at V and 3 bases at J; junction bases unmatched: 11. Germline CDR1 and CDR2: GTSNPN and SVGIG (reference sequence).

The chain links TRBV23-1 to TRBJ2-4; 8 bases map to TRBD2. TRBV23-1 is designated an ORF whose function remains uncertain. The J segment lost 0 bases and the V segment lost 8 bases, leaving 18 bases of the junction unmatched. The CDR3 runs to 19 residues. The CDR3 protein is CASCPAGSGGPIAKNIQYF. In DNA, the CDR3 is TGCGCCAGCTGTCCCGCCGGGTCGGGAGGGCCAATAGCCAAAAACATTCAGTACTTC.

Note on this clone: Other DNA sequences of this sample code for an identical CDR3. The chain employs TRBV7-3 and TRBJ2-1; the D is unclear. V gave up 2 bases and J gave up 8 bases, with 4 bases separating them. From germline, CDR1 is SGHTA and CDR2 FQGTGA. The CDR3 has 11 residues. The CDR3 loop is CASSLGDEQFF. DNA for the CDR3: TGTGCCAGCAGCTTAGGGGATGAGCAGTTCTTC.